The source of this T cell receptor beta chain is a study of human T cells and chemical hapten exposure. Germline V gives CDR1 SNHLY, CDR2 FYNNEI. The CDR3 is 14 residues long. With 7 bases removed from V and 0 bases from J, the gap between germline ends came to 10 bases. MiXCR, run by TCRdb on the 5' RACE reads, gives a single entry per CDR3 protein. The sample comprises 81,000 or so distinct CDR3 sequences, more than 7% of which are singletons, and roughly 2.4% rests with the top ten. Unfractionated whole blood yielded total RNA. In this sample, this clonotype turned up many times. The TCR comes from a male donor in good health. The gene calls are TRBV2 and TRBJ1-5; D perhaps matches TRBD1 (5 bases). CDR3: CASTTEASNQPQHF. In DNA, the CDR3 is TGTGCCAGCACGACAGAAGCTAGCAATCAGCCCCAGCATTTT.